This T cell receptor beta chain emerged from a study of CD8 T cells in ankylosing spondylitis. 5'-RACE, quantitative and with molecular barcodes, yielded the TCR beta libraries. TCRdb re-analysed the 5' RACE reads in MiXCR, keeping a single row per CDR3 protein. In the table there are 75,000 to 95,000 distinct CDR3 sequences, roughly 8.8% of which are singletons. A few counts support this clonotype. What it binds is unknown. V was clipped by 3 bases and J by 2 bases, with 11 bases between them. There are 14 residues in the CDR3. Points from the study as a whole: Apparently characteristic of ankylosing spondylitis blood was a TCR beta motif (about eight highly homologous variants). According to the report, clones linked to the disease were significantly enriched in matched synovial fluid samples taken from ankylosing spondylitis patients. Disease-associated clonotypes exhibited CD8+ identity and were relatively infrequent in peripheral blood.

This TCR was sampled from a male donor with ankylosing spondylitis. The sample taken for sequencing was blood, either unsorted or a sorted T cell fraction (not recorded which). The J gene is TRBJ2-7, the V gene TRBV12-3 or TRBV12-4; perhaps TRBD2 as D (5 bases). CDR3 DNA: TGTGCCAGCAGTTTGGCGGGCCTAACCTACGAGCAGTACTTC. Its protein product is CASSLAGLTYEQYF.